Listed below are T cell receptor beta chains from one sample, sequenced in a study of cytomegalovirus exposure and HLA in healthy donors. Profiling relied on immunoSEQ multiplex PCR, and the TCRdb table lists in-frame clones only, not all of them. This sample has roughly 160,000 clones, with roughly 80% found just once. Sequencing input: PBMCs. The receptors were sampled from a man aged 25 to 40 in good health and CMV-seronegative. The CDR3 runs from the conserved cysteine through the conserved F or W. A D gene is named only where the DNA matches it firmly. Not all rows give a size; the values are once, few, many and, for expanded clones, a class.

D: TRBD1
size: -
J: TRBJ1-2
V: TRBV7-2
length: 14
DNA: TGTGCCAGCAGCCTTAACAGGGGAGGCTATGGCTACACCTTC
CDR3: CASSLNRGGYGYTF

D: -
size: -
J: TRBJ2-2
V: TRBV2
length: 12
DNA: TGTATGATACAGAGAAACACCGGGGAGCTGTTTTTT
CDR3: CMIQRNTGELFF

D: -
size: -
J: TRBJ1-2
V: TRBV6-6
length: 14
DNA: TGTGCCAGCAGCACTCACAGAGCTAACTATGGCTACACCTTC
CDR3: CASSTHRANYGYTF

D: -
size: few
J: TRBJ1-6
V: TRBV7-2
length: 15
DNA: TGTGCCAGCAGCTTAGGACAGAATTATAATTCACCCCTCCACTTT
CDR3: CASSLGQNYNSPLHF

D: -
size: -
J: TRBJ1-2
V: TRBV19
length: 14
DNA: TGTGCCAGTACCCCGGGCAGGAGCGAGGGTGGCTACACCTTC
CDR3: CASTPGRSEGGYTF

D: TRBD2
size: -
J: TRBJ2-1
V: TRBV9
length: 14
DNA: TGTGCCAGCAGCGCAGGACTAGGCGTCAATGAGCAGTTCTTC
CDR3: CASSAGLGVNEQFF

D: -
size: -
J: TRBJ1-4
V: TRBV6-5
length: 15
DNA: TGTGCCAGCAGCCGAAACGCGGGGGATGGTGAAAAACTGTTTTTT
CDR3: CASSRNAGDGEKLFF

D: -
size: once
J: TRBJ1-2
V: TRBV9
length: 14
DNA: TGTGCCAGCAGCGTAGACACAGGCAACTATGGCTACACCTTC
CDR3: CASSVDTGNYGYTF

D: -
size: -
J: TRBJ2-2
V: TRBV19
length: 15
DNA: TGTGCCAGTAGTAAGGTGGGTCAGGCCACCGGGGAGCTGTTTTTT
CDR3: CASSKVGQATGELFF

D: TRBD1
size: -
J: TRBJ1-1
V: TRBV2
length: 14
DNA: TGTGCCAGCAGTAACGCAGGGGGCGTCACTGAAGCTTTCTTT
CDR3: CASSNAGGVTEAFF

D: -
size: -
J: TRBJ1-1
V: TRBV25-1
length: 14
DNA: TGTGCCAGCAGTGAACAGGGCATGAACACTGAAGCTTTCTTT
CDR3: CASSEQGMNTEAFF

D: TRBD2
size: -
J: TRBJ2-3
V: TRBV7-2
length: 17
DNA: TGTGCCAGCAGCGTAACAATAGCGGGATATGGCACAGATACGCAGTATTTT
CDR3: CASSVTIAGYGTDTQYF

D: -
size: -
J: TRBJ1-2
V: TRBV19
length: 14
DNA: TGTGCCAGTAGTCCAGGAGGAGGGATAAAGGGCTACACCTTC
CDR3: CASSPGGGIKGYTF

D: TRBD1
size: few
J: TRBJ1-2
V: TRBV10-3
length: 14
DNA: TGTGCCATCAGTGAGTCTGGACAGGGCTCTGGCTACACCTTC
CDR3: CAISESGQGSGYTF

D: TRBD1
size: few
J: TRBJ2-2
V: TRBV6-5
length: 15
DNA: TGTGCCAGCAGAATCATGACAGGGGCGAACGGGGAGCTGTTTTTT
CDR3: CASRIMTGANGELFF

D: -
size: few
J: TRBJ1-4
V: TRBV27
length: 14
DNA: TGTGCCAGCAGTTTAAGCTTCTCTAATGAAAAACTGTTTTTT
CDR3: CASSLSFSNEKLFF

D: -
size: -
J: TRBJ2-7
V: TRBV6-6
length: 14
DNA: TGTGCCAGCAGTTACTCGTCAGGGGCCTACGAGCAGTACTTC
CDR3: CASSYSSGAYEQYF

D: TRBD2
size: -
J: TRBJ2-1
V: TRBV13
length: 17
DNA: TGTGCCAGCAGCTTAGAGCTGACTAGCGCCTCCTACAATGAGCAGTTCTTC
CDR3: CASSLELTSASYNEQFF

D: -
size: -
J: TRBJ2-5
V: TRBV7-2
length: 14
DNA: TGTGCCAGCAGCTGGGGACAACATGGAGAGACCCAGTACTTC
CDR3: CASSWGQHGETQYF

D: -
size: once
J: TRBJ1-2
V: TRBV13
length: 17
DNA: TGTGCCAGCAGCTTAGGGGGGGCGGCAGTTGGGATGAATGGCTACACCTTC
CDR3: CASSLGGAAVGMNGYTF

D: -
size: -
J: TRBJ1-1
V: TRBV7-9
length: 12
DNA: TGTTCCAGCAGCTTAGCGAGGGAGGCAGCTTTCTTT
CDR3: CSSSLAREAAFF

D: -
size: once
J: TRBJ2-7
V: TRBV6-5
length: 14
DNA: TGTGCCAGCAGTTACAGGCAGGGCCTCTACGAGCAGTACTTC
CDR3: CASSYRQGLYEQYF

D: TRBD2
size: -
J: TRBJ2-1
V: TRBV5-6
length: 15
DNA: TGTGCCAGCAGCGGGGGGAGGGGAGGGTACAATGAGCAGTTCTTC
CDR3: CASSGGRGGYNEQFF

D: -
size: -
J: TRBJ2-7
V: TRBV11-1
length: 13
DNA: TGTGCCAGCAGCTCCCAGTCAGGCTACGAGCAGTACTTC
CDR3: CASSSQSGYEQYF

D: -
size: -
J: TRBJ1-3
V: TRBV6-1
length: 16
DNA: TGTGCCAGCAGTGAAGCGCGTCCCCGCTCTGGAAACACCATATATTTT
CDR3: CASSEARPRSGNTIYF

D: TRBD2
size: -
J: TRBJ2-1
V: TRBV18
length: 17
DNA: TGTGCCAGCTCATCCCCGGGACTAGCGGGCCCAGATAATGAGCAGTTCTTC
CDR3: CASSSPGLAGPDNEQFF

D: TRBD2
size: -
J: TRBJ2-4
V: TRBV5-1
length: 14
DNA: TGCGCCAGCAGGAGCGGGGGGGTCAAAAACATTCAGTACTTC
CDR3: CASRSGGVKNIQYF